This T cell receptor (beta chain) appears in the sequencing data of a study of control samples from healthy donors and cancer patients. The germline V gene has CDR1 SGHNT and CDR2 YENEEA. This CDR3 is built from 16 residues. With 8 bases removed from V and 3 bases from J, the gap between germline ends came to 23 bases. Sequencing used immunoSEQ multiplex PCR; TCRdb keeps in-frame clones, though not all of them. Here the sample spans about 170,000 clones, 70% to 90% being singletons. This chain joins TRBV11-3 and TRBJ2-7; a weak D match, TRBD2 (5 bases). Sequenced input: blood. The clonotype comes from a man aged 25 to 40 in good health. This CDR3 reads CASPSEGATPIYEQYF. CDR3 in DNA: TGTGCCAGCCCGAGTGAGGGAGCCACACCTATCTACGAGCAGTACTTC.